This TCR beta chain derives from a study of blood T cell repertoires in COVID-19. The CDR3 sequence is 16 residues long. Germline lookup yields CDR1 SGDLS and CDR2 YYNGEE. The junction had 8 bases not matched to a gene; V was cut back by 3 bases and J by 2 bases. Original processing notes: Cell counts per sample came from amplifying reference gene primers. The repertoire was sequenced with immunoSEQ multiplex PCR; TCRdb's copy has only in-frame clones and lacks some. V and J calls and clone size follow that table, whereas D and trimming were derived from the DNA. The top ten clones hold roughly 3% of a sample with some 120,000 clones, more than 80% of them seen once.

V gene TRBV9 combines with J gene TRBJ2-3; 8 bases match TRBD1. The sequence came from a woman at least 80 years old with COVID-19, enrolled during active disease. Sequenced: peripheral blood. The CDR3 DNA reads TGTGCCAGCAGCGCGCGAGACAGGGGATACACAGATACGCAGTATTTT. It translates to CASSARDRGYTDTQYF.